The rows below give T cell receptor beta chains drawn from one sample of a study of long-term antiretroviral therapy in people with HIV. The data were produced by immunoSEQ multiplex PCR, yet TCRdb's version contains in-frame clones alone and is incomplete. The sample consists of about 24,000 clones, 95% of them appearing once. Sequencing used unsorted PBMCs, obtained about 4.9 years after starting antiretroviral therapy. The source is a woman aged 45-65 years with HIV. Both conserved end residues are part of each CDR3. The D gene is left open where the match is weak. Expanded clones are given a class, and other clones once, few, many or no size at all.

d_call,clone_size,j_call,v_call,cdr3_length,cdr3_aa,cdr3_nt
TRBD1,.,TRBJ1-5,TRBV6-1,15,CASKGDQGAKQPQHF,TGTGCCAGCAAGGGGGACCAGGGGGCAAAGCAGCCCCAGCATTTT
.,.,TRBJ2-7,TRBV19,14,CASSIDGGRYEQYF,TGTGCCAGTAGTATAGACGGGGGGCGATACGAGCAGTACTTC
TRBD2,.,TRBJ2-7,TRBV19,15,CASSTRLAGLYEQYF,TGTGCCAGTAGTACCCGACTAGCGGGGCTGTACGAGCAGTACTTC
TRBD2,.,TRBJ2-7,TRBV7-2,14,CASSSLAGMGEQYF,TGTGCCAGCAGCTCCCTAGCGGGAATGGGTGAGCAGTACTTC
.,.,TRBJ2-7,TRBV4-3,14,CASSQESRLGEQYF,TGCGCCAGCAGCCAAGAAAGCCGACTGGGGGAGCAGTACTTC
TRBD2,.,TRBJ2-3,TRBV29-1,15,CSVDGLADLTDTQYF,TGCAGCGTGGACGGACTAGCGGACCTCACAGATACGCAGTATTTT
.,.,TRBJ2-7,TRBV9,15,CASSVAAGSDYEQYF,TGTGCCAGCAGCGTTGCCGCAGGGAGCGACTACGAGCAGTACTTC
.,.,TRBJ1-1,TRBV9,15,CASSVAAGGGTEAFF,TGTGCCAGCAGCGTAGCCGCCGGGGGGGGAACTGAAGCTTTCTTT
.,.,TRBJ2-1,TRBV28,12,CASTSFPNEQFF,TGTGCCAGCACCTCGTTCCCCAATGAGCAGTTCTTC
TRBD1,.,TRBJ2-2,TRBV9,15,CASSATGGGFGELFF,TGTGCCAGCAGCGCAACAGGGGGTGGCTTCGGGGAGCTGTTTTTT
.,.,TRBJ1-1,TRBV19,13,CASSMTGRTEAFF,TGTGCCAGTAGTATGACAGGAAGGACTGAAGCTTTCTTT
TRBD2,once,TRBJ2-1,TRBV5-1,15,CASSLGREYYNEQFF,TGCGCCAGCAGTTTGGGGCGGGAGTACTACAATGAGCAGTTCTTC
TRBD1,.,TRBJ1-2,TRBV28,13,CASDSTGHYGYTF,TGTGCCAGCGACTCGACAGGGCACTATGGCTACACCTTC
.,.,TRBJ1-1,TRBV7-3,13,CASSPGTESEAFF,TGTGCCAGCAGCCCGGGGACGGAGAGTGAAGCTTTCTTT